This T cell receptor beta chain is drawn from a study of T cell responses to AZD1222 COVID-19 vaccine (dated by TCRdb to about 2021). Regarding the research as a whole: A total of approximately 240 trial participants underwent TCR sequencing, of whom 200 to 220 had received two doses of AZD1222 and some 26 had received two doses of the MenACWY control vaccine. Trial participants were enrolled by age into subgroups of 18-55, 56-69 and 70-plus years, and about 150, 27 and 61 TCR-sequenced participants, respectively, were included in these subgroups.

The CDR3 regions of human TCRbeta chains were analyzed by immunosequencing. Concerning the study's data processing: Repertoire TCRs were checked for matches against a reference library of SARS-CoV-2-specific TCRs that had been generated using the MIRA antigen-specificity platform. Breadth meant the fraction of unique TCRs that were SARS-CoV-2-associated, whereas depth meant the fraction of total T cells that were SARS-CoV-2-associated. Using the MIRA data, every spike-specific TCR was mapped to the spike region that the TCR reacted to and assigned to either a CD4 or a CD8 class. Log10-transformed breadth and depth values were compared by one-way ANOVA with Sidak's multiple comparisons tests. As stored in TCRdb, this immuneACCESS dataset retains in-frame rearrangements with V and J assigned. A fraction of the clones does not appear; measured against another copy, unresolved V genes explain less than half of the discrepancy, and the remainder lacks a known reason. V, J and clone size derive from that table, while D and trimming were established from the DNA sequence. This sample lists 130,000 or so clones; approximately 93% were detected once. Clones ranked in the top ten supply around 1% of the sample.

Overall results and qualifications from the work: A significant rise in spike-specific TCR breadth and depth was observed after two AZD1222 doses relative to day 0 and relative to MenACWY recipients. Conclusions about previously exposed vaccinees are limited because only six or seven AZD1222 recipients were SARS-CoV-2 seropositive at baseline. The whole spike protein was spanned by vaccine-associated CD4 TCRs, and dominant responses were seen in regions 160-218 and 743-854. The 56-69-year group was small, and its depth increase did not reach significance, likely because of low power. Because no samples from the day 14 peak response were available, repertoires could be characterized only after the peak T cell response. Participants were mostly white British and included more females than males, and it was suggested by the authors that clonal diversity may have been underestimated. Reportedly, almost half of the unique spike-specific TCRs recognized epitopes lying outside the regions that are mutated in the B.1.351 and B.1.1.7 variants.

This clone has more than one count but fewer than ten. No antigen is known for it. Qualities for individual bases were not recorded, and no much larger clone is one base off. CDR3 length: 15 amino acids, cysteine to phenylalanine. Of the read, only the CDR3 DNA is kept; its 45 bases are in frame from base 1. Reading the germline V gene (reference sequence) gives CDR1 SEHNR and CDR2 FQNEAQ. Unmatched junction bases come to 14, with V trimmed by 5 bases and J by 8 bases. The label giving this sample's time point can be read as: baseline before first vaccination. The sample's treatment or condition, from its label and the paper: meningococcal conjugate vaccine given as trial control. The vaccinee samples were drawn from two UK trials, COV001 and COV002, one of which was a single-blind randomized controlled phase 2/3 trial testing AZD1222 (ChAdOx1 nCoV-19) in healthy adults. Trial participant PBMC samples were collected at day 0 and day 28 after the second dose for TCRbeta chain sequencing.

This TCR came from an adult in good health. Rearrangement joined TRBV7-9 to TRBJ1-2; TRBD1 lines up with 7 middle nucleotides. The input for sequencing was peripheral blood, taken on day 0 of MenACWY control vaccination. The CDR3 protein is CASSPDWDSSRGYTF. The DNA sequence is TGTGCCAGCAGCCCAGACTGGGACAGTTCACGCGGCTACACCTTC.